This TCR beta chain was retrieved from a study of regulatory T cells in long-lasting Graves disease. The wider study: Prior antithyroid drug treatment in newly diagnosed Graves' patients lasted under 3 months.

Regarding time point: newly diagnosed GD, antithyroid drugs for less than 3 months. With RNA extracted from PBMCs as input, the TCR library was made. Construction of the TCR beta libraries employed iRepertoire HTBI primers in conjunction with Arm-PCR of CDR3 regions. TCRdb ran MiXCR on the multiplex PCR reads and lists one entry per CDR3 protein. The sample consists of some 500,000 distinct CDR3 sequences, less than 15% of them appearing once. This clonotype occurred many times. These data were likewise used in another study, on T cells in Graves' hyperthyroidism and ophthalmopathy. That work states: Patients showing uncontrolled infection, other autoimmune disease, pregnancy or lactation were ineligible. TCR CDR3 underwent first-round RT-PCR with the HTBI primer set. Model-based prediction identified ophthalmopathy a median 6.5 months prior to its onset.

This specimen was peripheral blood mononuclear cells (PBMCs), taken at new diagnosis, from a patient treated with antithyroid drugs. The origin of this receptor is a man aged 30-40 years with Graves disease.

In DNA form, the CDR3 reads TGTGCCAGCAGCTCCGGCTGGCGGGAGTCGGCAGATACGCAGTATTTT. Translating gives CASSSGWRESADTQYF. V usage is TRBV11-1 and J usage is TRBJ2-3, with 7 bases fitting TRBD2. The CDR3 spans 16 residues. V lost 4 bases and J lost 4; bases outside the gene matches: 11. In germline, CDR1 is SGHAT, CDR2 FQDESV (reference sequence).